This T cell receptor beta chain originates from a study of shared clonotypes between healthy human individuals. Study in general: Each donor's CD4 naive and CD4 memory cells filled three plates apiece, CD8 naive two, and CD8 memory one.

Libraries were prepared by immunoSEQ multiplex PCR; TCRdb keeps only in-frame clonotypes and omits some of them. The table includes around 2.1 million clones, 85% to 95% detected once. Germline V gene data show CDR1 as SQVTM and CDR2 as ANQGSEA. This CDR3 has 11 residues. V lost 5 bases and J 4 bases, leaving 8 bases between the germline ends. Terminally differentiated effector memory CD45RA+ cells were excluded from the naive CD8 cells, which were CD45RO-negative and positively selected for CCR7. The chain carries TRBV29-1 and TRBJ1-2; D may be TRBD1 (6 bases). The sample comprised naive CD8+ T cells from PBMCs. The sequence derives from a man aged 18 to 29 in good health. Some clones in this sample may be carry-over from other donors' samples. In nucleotides, the CDR3 is TGCAGCGTTAGGGGGACCTATGGCTACACCTTC. It encodes CSVRGTYGYTF.